This TCR beta chain was sequenced for a study of blood T cells in healthy people across ages. This clonotype was counted a few times. Sample-barcoded 5' priming and a J-beta primer mix drove a second PCR of roughly 6 to 12 cycles. Via MiXCR, TCRdb re-called the 5' RACE reads, giving one row per CDR3 protein. This table has over 1,300,000 distinct CDR3 sequences, 59% appearing once. The length of the CDR3 is 11 residues. V lost 6 bases, J lost 6 bases, and 9 bases lay in between. The germline V gene encodes CDR1 MNHEY and CDR2 SVGAGI. V gene TRBV6-5 combines with J gene TRBJ2-7, with D tentatively TRBD1 or TRBD2 (5 bases each). Sequencing was performed on blood. The clonotype comes from a man between 18 and 29 years old in good health. CDR3 DNA sequence: TGTGCCAGCAGCACGGGACGCGAGCAGTACTTC. This gives the protein CASSTGREQYF.